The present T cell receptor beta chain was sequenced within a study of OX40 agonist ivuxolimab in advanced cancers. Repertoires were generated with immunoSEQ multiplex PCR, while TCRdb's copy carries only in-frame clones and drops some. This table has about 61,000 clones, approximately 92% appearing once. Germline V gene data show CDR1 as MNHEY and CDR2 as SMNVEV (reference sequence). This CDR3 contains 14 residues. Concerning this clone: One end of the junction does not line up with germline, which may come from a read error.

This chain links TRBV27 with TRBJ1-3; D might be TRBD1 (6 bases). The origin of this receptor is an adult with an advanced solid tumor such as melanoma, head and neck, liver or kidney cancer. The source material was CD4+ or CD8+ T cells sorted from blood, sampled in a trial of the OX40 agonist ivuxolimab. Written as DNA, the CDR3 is TGCGATGGGGGCCTTTGCCTCTCTGGAAACACCATATATTTT. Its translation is CDGGLCLSGNTIYF.